Listed here are 10 T cell receptor beta chains from one sample, sequenced in a study of OX40 agonist ivuxolimab in advanced cancers. This table comes from immunoSEQ multiplex PCR, and its TCRdb copy is limited to in-frame clones, with some not included. The sample shows approximately 72,000 clones, 84% of them seen only once. Sample: CD4+ or CD8+ T cells sorted from blood, taken in a trial of the OX40 agonist ivuxolimab. The receptors originated from an adult with an advanced solid tumor such as melanoma, head and neck, liver or kidney cancer.

The chain carries TRBV5-1 and TRBJ1-2; 9 bases are shared with TRBD1. The germline V gene has CDR1 SGHRS and CDR2 YFSETQ. This CDR3 region has 18 residues. Losses at the gene ends were 1 base for V and 5 bases for J; bases not matched to a gene: 15. The CDR3 sequence: CASSLSGTGLSLGYGYTF. The DNA for the CDR3 is TGCGCCAGCAGCTTGTCCGGGACAGGGTTATCGCTAGGGTATGGCTACACCTTC.

The rearrangement joins TRBV5-1 to TRBJ1-4; D gene unclear. The CDR3 totals 14 residues. Germline loops: CDR1 SGHRS, CDR2 YFSETQ. Trimming cost V 0 bases and J 4 bases, with 7 bases left between them. CDR3 sequence: CASSLGGNNEKLFF. CDR3 DNA sequence: TGCGCCAGCAGCTTGGGAGGGAATAATGAAAAACTGTTTTTT. Combining the CDR3 with reference TRBV5-1 and TRBJ1-4 gives the whole variable domain KAGVTQTPRYLIKTRGQQVTLSCSPISGHRSVSWYQQTPGQGLQFLFEYFSETQRNKGNFPGRFSGRQFSNSRSEMNVSTLELGDSALYLCASSLGGNNEKLFFGSGTQLSVL.

The rearrangement joins TRBV7-8 to TRBJ2-3, with 8 bases identical to TRBD2. This CDR3 contains 19 residues. After removal of 7 bases from V and 11 bases from J, the junction contained 29 bases not matched to a gene. Per the germline V gene, CDR1 is SGHVS and CDR2 is FQNEAQ. In DNA form, the CDR3 reads TGTGCCAGCACTCTAGAGCGGAATTTAGTAGGACTAGCAAAGGGGGAGCAGTATTTT. It codes for CASTLERNLVGLAKGEQYF.

This clone has just one count. The V gene is TRBV15, the J gene TRBJ1-4; maybe TRBD1 (5 bases). CDR1 and CDR2 from the germline V gene are LNHNV and YYDKDF (reference sequence). V lost 5 bases to trimming and J lost 0 bases, with 10 bases between them. CDR3 length: 15 amino acids. The CDR3 nucleotides read TGTGCCACCAGCGTCACCAGGGCAACTAATGAAAAACTGTTTTTT. Translating gives CATSVTRATNEKLFF.

The rearrangement links TRBV19 to TRBJ2-1; 8 bases align to TRBD2. CDR3 length equals 14 residues. The ends lost 3 bases at V and 5 bases at J; junction bases unmatched: 3. From germline, CDR1 is LNHDA and CDR2 SQIVND (reference sequence). The CDR3 spells CASSMTGGNNEQFF. The CDR3 nucleotides are TGTGCCAGTAGTATGACGGGAGGGAACAATGAGCAGTTCTTC.

By share of the sample, this clone is medium-sized (0.01 to 0.1%). This chain connects TRBV5-4 to TRBJ2-5; D may be TRBD1 (6 bases). This CDR3 spans 14 amino acids. CDR1 is SGHNT and CDR2 is YYREEE in the germline V gene (reference sequence). Trimming cost V 0 bases and J 7 bases, with 13 bases left between them. CDR3 in amino acids: CASSLDPGEGTQYF. CDR3 nucleotide sequence: TGTGCCAGCAGCTTGGATCCAGGGGAAGGGACCCAGTACTTC.

This clone was recorded only once. The V and J genes are TRBV7-9 and TRBJ1-1; D unclear. This CDR3 is 11 amino acids long. Per the germline V gene, CDR1 is SEHNR and CDR2 is FQNEAQ (reference sequence). The V gene lost 0 bases and the J gene lost 9 bases, with 5 bases spanning the gap. The CDR3 DNA is TGTGCCAGCAGCTTAGCTGGGAAAGCTTTCTTT. Its protein is CASSLAGKAFF.

The CDR3 protein is CASSPIGNQETQYF. CDR3 in DNA: TGTGCCAGCAGCCCAATCGGGAACCAAGAGACCCAGTACTTC. The chain has TRBV7-8 and TRBJ2-5; D possibly corresponds to TRBD2 (5 bases). From germline, CDR1 is SGHVS and CDR2 FQNEAQ. V lost 5 bases, J lost 0 bases, and 10 bases lay in between. CDR3 length: 14 residues.

The chain uses TRBV5-4 and TRBJ1-4; maybe TRBD1 (5 bases). The germline V gene encodes CDR1 SGHNT and CDR2 YYREEE (reference sequence). The CDR3 contains 15 residues. V lost 0 bases, J lost 2 bases, and 8 bases lay in between. CDR3 in DNA: TGTGCCAGCAGCTTGGACCAGGGTACTAATGAAAAACTGTTTTTT. Its translation is CASSLDQGTNEKLFF.

The genes are TRBV9 and TRBJ2-7, with no clear D. In germline, CDR1 is SGDLS, CDR2 YYNGEE. This CDR3 has 15 amino acids. V shed 0 bases and J shed 2 bases, with 12 bases lying between them. The CDR3 coding sequence is TGTGCCAGCAGCGTAGAGGTAGGAACAACCTACGAGCAGTACTTC. It is translated as CASSVEVGTTYEQYF.